This T cell receptor (beta chain) is from a study of identical twins. General observations from the study: For zero-insertion analyses, partial confounding could come from invariant MAIT and iNKT cells.

The CDR3 has 13 amino acids. V lost 3 bases, J lost 2 bases, and 5 bases lay in between. Germline assignment: CDR1 DFQATT and CDR2 SNEGSKA (reference sequence). TCRdb used MiXCR to reprocess the 5' RACE reads, holding one entry per CDR3 protein. The sample holds some 690,000 distinct CDR3 sequences, around 20% seen once. Regarding this clonotype: The antigen remains unidentified.

Another study also made use of these data, one on T cells expressing NK-cell markers. That study adds: Sorted CD3+CD56+NKG2C+, CD3+CD56+NKG2C- and CD3+CD56-NKG2C+ T cells supplied TCR beta repertoires. Researchers report these clonotypes also headed the CD3+CD56-NKG2C+ fraction in several donors.

The gene calls are TRBV20-1 and TRBJ2-6, with unresolved D. Sample: PBMCs. The sequence was obtained from a woman younger than 30 in good health. The CDR3 is CSARIPGANVLTF. For the CDR3, the DNA is TGCAGTGCTAGGATCCCTGGGGCCAACGTCCTGACTTTC.